Listed below are T cell receptor beta chains from one sample, sequenced in a study of neurological immune-mediated disorders. TCRdb used MiXCR to reprocess the 5' RACE reads, holding one entry per CDR3 protein. The data hold around 50,000 distinct CDR3 sequences, with 20% to 30% observed a single time. Material: PBMCs. Receptors originate from a woman in her sixties or seventies in good health. Both conserved end residues are part of each CDR3. Each record gives: V gene, J gene, clone size, D gene, CDR3 protein, CDR3 DNA. A D gene is named only where the DNA matches it firmly. For some rows the clone size is stated as once, few or many, or as a class when expanded; others skip it.

V gene: TRBV3-1; J gene: TRBJ2-3; clone size: NA; D gene: TRBD2; CDR3 protein: CASSPKSTSGSLTDTQYF; CDR3 DNA: TGTGCCAGCAGCCCAAAGTCCACTAGCGGGAGTTTAACAGATACGCAGTATTTT
V gene: TRBV7-2; J gene: TRBJ1-6; clone size: many; D gene: NA; CDR3 protein: CASSPAHGDSPLHF; CDR3 DNA: TGTGCCAGCTCACCGGCACATGGGGATTCACCCCTCCACTTT
V gene: TRBV4-1; J gene: TRBJ1-4; clone size: many; D gene: NA; CDR3 protein: CASSQEVRGKLFF; CDR3 DNA: TGCGCCAGCAGCCAAGAAGTTCGCGGAAAACTGTTTTTT
V gene: TRBV5-1; J gene: TRBJ1-2; clone size: NA; D gene: NA; CDR3 protein: CASTEDSGYYGYTF; CDR3 DNA: TGCGCCAGCACCGAGGACAGCGGATACTATGGCTACACCTTC
V gene: TRBV6-1; J gene: TRBJ2-1; clone size: many; D gene: NA; CDR3 protein: CASRGSIGGGWDEQFF; CDR3 DNA: TGTGCCAGCAGGGGATCCATTGGAGGGGGTTGGGATGAGCAGTTCTTC
V gene: TRBV11-3; J gene: TRBJ2-3; clone size: few; D gene: NA; CDR3 protein: CASSLDGSGTDTQYF; CDR3 DNA: TGTGCCAGCAGCTTAGACGGTAGCGGCACAGATACGCAGTATTTT
V gene: TRBV10-3; J gene: TRBJ1-1; clone size: many; D gene: TRBD1; CDR3 protein: CAISDTGDTEAFF; CDR3 DNA: TGTGCCATCAGCGATACAGGGGACACTGAAGCTTTCTTT
V gene: TRBV6-2/TRBV6-3; J gene: TRBJ2-7; clone size: many; D gene: TRBD1; CDR3 protein: CASSPPGQGVYEQYF; CDR3 DNA: TGTGCCAGCAGTCCCCCAGGGCAGGGGGTCTACGAGCAGTACTTC
V gene: TRBV15; J gene: TRBJ2-3; clone size: many; D gene: NA; CDR3 protein: CATSRDGEGTDTQYF; CDR3 DNA: TGTGCCACCAGCAGAGACGGGGAGGGCACAGATACGCAGTATTTT
V gene: TRBV7-2; J gene: TRBJ2-6; clone size: NA; D gene: NA; CDR3 protein: CASSQSGANVLTF; CDR3 DNA: TGCGCCAGCAGCCAGTCTGGGGCCAACGTCCTGACTTTC
V gene: TRBV6-5; J gene: TRBJ1-5; clone size: many; D gene: NA; CDR3 protein: CASRGSVYSNQPQHF; CDR3 DNA: TGTGCCAGCAGGGGCTCAGTCTATAGCAATCAGCCCCAGCATTTT
V gene: TRBV5-6; J gene: TRBJ2-1; clone size: many; D gene: TRBD2; CDR3 protein: CASSLEVASGNNEQFF; CDR3 DNA: TGTGCCAGCAGCTTGGAGGTGGCTAGCGGAAACAATGAGCAGTTCTTC
V gene: TRBV4-2; J gene: TRBJ2-3; clone size: few; D gene: TRBD2; CDR3 protein: CASSPNVAGETDTQYF; CDR3 DNA: TGTGCCAGCAGCCCAAATGTAGCGGGGGAGACAGATACGCAGTATTTT
V gene: TRBV20-1; J gene: TRBJ2-1; clone size: medium-sized; D gene: TRBD2; CDR3 protein: CSAPGPSGSTNEQFF; CDR3 DNA: TGCAGTGCCCCCGGGCCTAGCGGGAGTACGAATGAGCAGTTCTTC
V gene: TRBV20-1; J gene: TRBJ1-2; clone size: many; D gene: NA; CDR3 protein: CSAGISNYGYTF; CDR3 DNA: TGCAGTGCCGGGATTTCTAACTATGGCTACACCTTC
V gene: TRBV5-1; J gene: TRBJ2-2; clone size: many; D gene: NA; CDR3 protein: CASQNGGADTGELFF; CDR3 DNA: TGCGCCAGCCAGAACGGAGGGGCGGACACCGGGGAGCTGTTTTTT
V gene: TRBV5-6; J gene: TRBJ2-7; clone size: many; D gene: NA; CDR3 protein: CASSLSRDHFRF; CDR3 DNA: TGTGCCAGCAGCTTGTCACGGGACCACTTTCGTTTC
V gene: TRBV7-2; J gene: TRBJ2-1; clone size: NA; D gene: TRBD2; CDR3 protein: CASSFQRGEAEQFF; CDR3 DNA: TGTGCCAGCAGCTTCCAGCGGGGGGAGGCTGAGCAGTTCTTC
V gene: TRBV28; J gene: TRBJ2-7; clone size: once; D gene: NA; CDR3 protein: CASSLDTGNEQYF; CDR3 DNA: TGTGCCAGCAGTTTAGACACGGGGAACGAGCAGTACTTC
V gene: TRBV4-1; J gene: TRBJ2-7; clone size: many; D gene: TRBD1; CDR3 protein: CASSLGVSGQGILYEQYF; CDR3 DNA: TGCGCCAGCAGCCTAGGAGTCTCGGGACAGGGGATTTTGTACGAGCAGTACTTC
V gene: TRBV12-3/TRBV12-4; J gene: TRBJ2-1; clone size: many; D gene: NA; CDR3 protein: CASSIHARIEQFF; CDR3 DNA: TGTGCCAGCAGTATCCACGCTAGGATCGAGCAGTTCTTC
V gene: TRBV9; J gene: TRBJ1-2; clone size: few; D gene: NA; CDR3 protein: CASSVFGTNRDYGYTF; CDR3 DNA: TGTGCCAGCAGCGTCTTCGGGACCAATCGGGACTATGGCTACACCTTC
V gene: TRBV10-3; J gene: TRBJ2-7; clone size: many; D gene: NA; CDR3 protein: CAISESSEQYF; CDR3 DNA: TGTGCCATCAGTGAGTCGTCCGAGCAGTACTTC
V gene: TRBV18; J gene: TRBJ2-5; clone size: NA; D gene: NA; CDR3 protein: CASSPLSARLETQYF; CDR3 DNA: TGTGCCAGCTCACCACTATCCGCCAGATTAGAGACCCAGTACTTC
V gene: TRBV29-1; J gene: TRBJ2-7; clone size: many; D gene: TRBD1; CDR3 protein: CSVGRPTGIGYEQYF; CDR3 DNA: TGCAGCGTTGGCAGACCGACAGGGATAGGTTACGAGCAGTACTTC
V gene: TRBV5-1; J gene: TRBJ2-5; clone size: NA; D gene: TRBD1; CDR3 protein: CASSFGTGEETQYF; CDR3 DNA: TGCGCCAGCAGCTTCGGGACAGGGGAAGAGACCCAGTACTTC
V gene: TRBV9; J gene: TRBJ2-3; clone size: many; D gene: NA; CDR3 protein: CASSVVAAGAGNTQYF; CDR3 DNA: TGTGCCAGCAGCGTAGTAGCGGCAGGCGCCGGGAATACGCAGTATTTT
V gene: TRBV7-2; J gene: TRBJ2-7; clone size: NA; D gene: NA; CDR3 protein: CASSLGRNYEQYF; CDR3 DNA: TGTGCCAGCAGCTTAGGACGGAACTACGAGCAGTACTTC
V gene: TRBV27; J gene: TRBJ2-7; clone size: many; D gene: TRBD1; CDR3 protein: CASRGTGEQYF; CDR3 DNA: TGTGCCAGCAGAGGGACAGGCGAGCAGTACTTC
V gene: TRBV27; J gene: TRBJ2-5; clone size: once; D gene: NA; CDR3 protein: CASRRQVLETQYF; CDR3 DNA: TGTGCCAGCAGACGACAGGTTCTGGAGACCCAGTACTTC
V gene: TRBV25-1; J gene: TRBJ2-1; clone size: NA; D gene: TRBD1; CDR3 protein: CASTRTGGNEQFF; CDR3 DNA: TGTGCCAGCACAAGGACAGGGGGCAATGAGCAGTTCTTC
V gene: TRBV5-1; J gene: TRBJ2-7; clone size: many; D gene: TRBD1; CDR3 protein: CASSFRNGQGTYEQYF; CDR3 DNA: TGCGCCAGCAGCTTCCGGAATGGACAGGGGACATACGAGCAGTACTTC
V gene: TRBV7-2; J gene: TRBJ2-1; clone size: NA; D gene: TRBD2; CDR3 protein: CASSLWGTSGYNEQFF; CDR3 DNA: TGTGCCAGCAGCTTATGGGGGACTAGCGGCTACAATGAGCAGTTCTTC
V gene: TRBV28; J gene: TRBJ1-4; clone size: NA; D gene: TRBD1; CDR3 protein: CASSRQGLNEKLFF; CDR3 DNA: TGTGCCAGCAGCCGACAGGGGTTAAATGAAAAACTGTTTTTT
V gene: TRBV7-6; J gene: TRBJ2-3; clone size: many; D gene: TRBD2; CDR3 protein: CASSLRRGGKTDTQYF; CDR3 DNA: TGTGCCAGCAGCTTAAGGAGGGGAGGGAAGACAGATACGCAGTATTTT
V gene: TRBV9; J gene: TRBJ2-2; clone size: few; D gene: NA; CDR3 protein: CASSVEAGTGELFF; CDR3 DNA: TGTGCCAGCAGCGTAGAGGCGGGAACCGGGGAGCTGTTTTTT
V gene: TRBV5-1; J gene: TRBJ2-3; clone size: many; D gene: TRBD2; CDR3 protein: CASSLAGASGSPTQYF; CDR3 DNA: TGCGCCAGCAGCTTGGCCGGCGCTAGCGGGAGCCCTACGCAGTATTTT